This T cell receptor (beta chain) was sequenced for a study of regulatory T cells in long-lasting Graves disease. Findings and caveats of the study: With 2,500 to 3,500 shared public clonotypes, persistent patients exceeded new patients, who shared 966. Reduced TCR diversity was observed in persistent Graves' patients versus newly diagnosed patients.

Time point defined: persistent/refractory GD, antithyroid drugs over 5 years with positive TRAb. Extracted RNA from PBMCs served as the source of the TCR library. This clonotype has just a few counts. No antigen is known for it. With iRepertoire HTBI primers and Arm-PCR of CDR3 regions, TCR beta libraries were built. TCRdb redid the calling of the multiplex PCR reads with MiXCR, one entry per CDR3 protein. Of a few hundred thousand distinct CDR3 sequences in the sample, 23% were seen once. Trimming removed 5 bases from V and 4 bases from J, with 18 bases in between. In germline, CDR1 is DFQATT, CDR2 SNEGSKA (reference sequence). This CDR3 region has 14 residues.

The rearrangement uses TRBV20-1 and TRBJ2-7; tentatively, D is TRBD1 (7 bases). The TCR comes from a woman in her 40s with Graves disease. The starting material was peripheral blood mononuclear cells (PBMCs), obtained when the disease was refractory, from a patient treated with antithyroid drugs. This CDR3 reads CSAPEETGRYEQYF. CDR3 bases: TGCAGTGCTCCTGAAGAGACAGGGAGGTACGAGCAGTACTTC.